The TCR beta chain described here comes from a study of T cell repertoires in cytomegalovirus infection. Regarding the study as a whole: Within the response measured ex vivo, HLA-C-restricted CMV-specific TCR beta clonotypes were dominant.

Turning to this clonotype: Its antigen remains unidentified.

TCRdb fed the reads into MiXCR, producing one record per CDR3 protein. Here the sample spans more than 65,000 distinct CDR3 sequences, around 49% being singletons. Trimming took off 2 bases at V and 1 base at J, with 15 bases between the two ends. CDR3 length: 17 residues. The germline V gene has CDR1 MNHNS and CDR2 SASEGT. The sequence came from a human donor in good health (CMV status not recorded). Some clones in this sample may be carry-over from other donors' samples. The chain employs TRBV6-1 and TRBJ1-5; possible D gene TRBD1, 5 bases. The material sequenced was CD8+ T cells from cultured PBMCs, taken from culture after CMV antigen stimulation. The CDR3 DNA is TGTGCCAGCAGTGAATTCTGGGACCGCCGAAGCAATCAGCCCCAGCATTTT. It translates to CASSEFWDRRSNQPQHF.